This T cell receptor (beta chain) was observed in a study of blood T cell repertoires in COVID-19. Trimming removed 5 bases from V and 2 bases from J; junction bases left unmatched: 1. This CDR3 comprises 14 residues. The germline V gene has CDR1 MDHEN and CDR2 SYDVKM. Recovered status in Cohort 3 required two negative PCRs, clearance, or symptom resolution. Sequenced by immunoSEQ multiplex PCR; TCRdb stores in-frame clones only, minus some. Here the sample spans 150,000 to 200,000 clones, 88% being singletons. The sequence was obtained from a woman aged 18-29 years who had recovered from COVID-19. Material: PBMCs or T cells enriched from blood (not recorded which). This chain uses TRBV28 with TRBJ1-4; TRBD1 matches 8 bases. CDR3 residues: CASSRQGTNEKLFF. The CDR3 nucleotides read TGTGCCAGCAGTCGACAGGGGACTAATGAAAAACTGTTTTTT. Complete variable domain (other parts from reference TRBV28 and TRBJ1-4): DVKVTQSSRYLVKRTGEKVFLECVQDMDHENMFWYRQDPGLGLRLIYFSYDVKMKEKGDIPEGYSVSREKKERFSLILESASTNQTSMYLCASSRQGTNEKLFFGSGTQLSVL.